The 22 T cell receptor beta chains reported below all come from one sample, sequenced in a study of blood T cells in healthy people across ages. Using a J-beta primer mix together with a sample-barcoded 5' primer, a second PCR was run for about 6 to 12 cycles. Each CDR3 protein gets one entry after TCRdb re-called the 5' RACE reads with MiXCR. The sample contains about 1,400,000 distinct CDR3 sequences, almost 60% of which appear only once. The sample consisted of blood. These receptor sequences come from a man aged 18 to 29 in good health.

This clonotype was counted between two and nine times. The V gene is TRBV4-3, the J gene TRBJ2-7; TRBD1 matches 7 bases. Germline V gene sequence: CDR1 LGHNA, CDR2 YSLEER. The CDR3 totals 16 residues. Trimming took 0 bases from V and 9 from J; bases not matched to a gene: 14. The CDR3, as DNA: TGCGCCAGCAGCCAAGATCATGGGAAGGCAGGGGGTGCGCAGTACTTC. Residues: CASSQDHGKAGGAQYF.

This clonotype has just a few counts. The chain uses TRBV4-1 and TRBJ2-1; 7 bases align to TRBD1. The CDR3 is made up of 14 amino acids. Germline V lookup: CDR1 MGHRA, CDR2 YSYEKL. V lost 5 bases and J lost 5; bases outside the gene matches: 6. CDR3 region: CASSKGAGNNEQFF. The CDR3 nucleotides read TGCGCCAGCAGCAAGGGGGCAGGTAACAATGAGCAGTTCTTC.

V gene TRBV6-1 combines with J gene TRBJ1-4; 7 bases line up with TRBD1. V was clipped by 6 bases and J by 3 bases; unmatched bases: 19. Germline values: CDR1 MNHNS, CDR2 SASEGT. CDR3 length equals 19 residues. The CDR3 sequence is CASRVDRVGVRSPNEKLFF. For the CDR3, the DNA is TGTGCCAGCAGAGTTGACAGGGTCGGTGTAAGGTCTCCTAATGAAAAACTGTTTTTT.

This clonotype has at least ten counts. The gene calls are TRBV7-9 and TRBJ2-7; 8 bases match TRBD1. Germline V gene sequence: CDR1 SEHNR, CDR2 FQNEAQ (reference sequence). The V gene end was trimmed by 5 bases and the J gene end by 3 bases; junction bases not matched to a gene: 9. The CDR3 is 15 amino acids. The CDR3 is CASSTTGTGSYEQYF. The CDR3 bases are TGTGCCAGCAGCACAACCGGGACAGGCAGCTACGAGCAGTACTTC.

The chain employs TRBV11-2 and TRBJ2-7; D not certain. Germline V CDR1 and CDR2: SGHAT, FQNNGV. V lost 0 bases, J lost 2 bases, and 17 bases lay in between. CDR3 size: 17 residues. The CDR3 reads CASSLDPPYRTTYEQYF. DNA for the CDR3: TGTGCCAGCAGCTTAGATCCGCCCTACAGAACCACCTACGAGCAGTACTTC.

There are a few counts of this clonotype. The chain employs TRBV20-1 and TRBJ2-5, with D possibly TRBD1 on 6 matching bases. CDR3 size: 13 residues. In germline, CDR1 is DFQATT, CDR2 SNEGSKA (reference sequence). V was cut by 5 bases and J by 4 bases, with 14 bases left in between. The CDR3 DNA is TGCAGTGCTTGGGGGCAGGGGAGAGAGACCCAGTACTTC. As protein: CSAWGQGRETQYF.

The rearrangement joins TRBV28 to TRBJ2-4, with TRBD2 as a possible D gene (5 bases). The DNA end lines up better with TRBJ2-7; the J call may be wrong. Looked up from germline, CDR1 is MDHEN and CDR2 is SYDVKM. The CDR3 has 15 amino acids. In DNA, the CDR3 is TGTGCCAGCAGTTTAGCTATTGGGAGCAGCGACGAGCAGTACTTC. Translated, it gives CASSLAIGSSDEQYF.

This clonotype was seen only a few times. The rearrangement links TRBV12-3 or TRBV12-4 to TRBJ1-1; D possibly corresponds to TRBD1 (5 bases). Trimming took 1 base from V and 6 from J, leaving 6 bases between them. CDR3 length: 12 amino acids. CDR3 residues: CASSLVGAEAFF. The CDR3 nucleotides read TGTGCCAGCAGTTTAGTAGGGGCTGAAGCTTTCTTT.

The CDR3 loop reads CASSQSPPGQAYNEQYF. The CDR3 DNA reads as TGCGCCAGCAGCCAATCGCCCCCGGGACAGGCCTACAATGAGCAGTACTTC. The gene calls are TRBV4-3 and TRBJ2-7; 8 nucleotides agree with TRBD1. Trimming removed 2 bases from V and 7 bases from J; junction bases left unmatched: 16. The CDR3 has 17 residues. Germline V CDR1 and CDR2: LGHNA, YSLEER.

The CDR3 sequence is CSAQLSVSSTDTQYF. The CDR3 DNA reads TGCAGTGCTCAGCTATCGGTATCTAGCACAGATACGCAGTATTTT. The V gene is TRBV20-1, the J gene TRBJ2-3; D is uncertain. Trimming removed 5 bases at V and 0 bases at J, with 15 bases between. Germline V gene data show CDR1 as DFQATT and CDR2 as SNEGSKA (reference sequence). The CDR3 extends over 15 amino acids.

V and J are TRBV4-1 and TRBJ2-1; tentative D call: TRBD2 (6 bases). The CDR3 totals 16 residues. Germline V gene data show CDR1 as MGHRA and CDR2 as YSYEKL. V dropped 4 bases and J dropped 5 bases, with 18 bases sitting between them. Here the CDR3 DNA reads TGCGCCAGCAGCCGACCTACGGGGGAGCTAGACAATGAGCAGTTCTTC. Translation: CASSRPTGELDNEQFF.

This chain joins TRBV20-1 and TRBJ2-7; 8 nucleotides agree with TRBD2. Germline V lookup: CDR1 DFQATT, CDR2 SNEGSKA (reference sequence). V dropped 8 bases and J dropped 1; count of bases not matched to a gene: 1. The CDR3 loop spans 11 amino acids. CDR3 protein: CSIAGSYEQYF. The CDR3 nucleotides read TGCAGTATAGCGGGATCCTACGAGCAGTACTTC.

The V and J genes are TRBV12-5 and TRBJ2-1; 7 bases are a match to TRBD2. CDR3 length: 16 residues. V lost 6 bases, J lost 1 base, and 9 bases stayed unmatched. Germline CDR1 reads LGHNT; CDR2 reads FRNRAP. As DNA, the CDR3 is TGTGCTAGTGGGGCGGGGGTCCACCCTTCCTACAATGAGCAGTTCTTC. Protein product: CASGAGVHPSYNEQFF.

This rearrangement joins TRBV3-1 to TRBJ2-7, with a weak D call TRBD1 (6 bases). The J call may be mistaken, given a closer DNA end match to TRBJ2-5. This CDR3 has 15 amino acids. Germline V gene data show CDR1 as LGHDT and CDR2 as YNNKEL (reference sequence). DNA of the CDR3: TGTGCCAGCAGCCAAGATTCAGGGGCAGGAGAGACCCAGTACTTC. Amino acids: CASSQDSGAGETQYF.

The chain is built from TRBV29-1 and TRBJ2-5; D not resolved. The germline V gene has CDR1 SQVTM and CDR2 ANQGSEA. The CDR3 has 11 residues. Between the trimmed V and J ends, which lost 0 bases and 11 bases, there was a span of 10 bases. CDR3 sequence reads: CSVEEVNEQYF. CDR3 bases: TGCAGCGTTGAAGAAGTCAATGAGCAGTACTTC.

V is TRBV7-9 and J is TRBJ2-1, with 7 bases lining up with TRBD1. The CDR3 has 19 residues. Unmatched junction bases numbered 16, after V lost 1 base and J lost 4 bases. Per germline, CDR1 SEHNR and CDR2 FQNEAQ (reference sequence). The CDR3, as DNA: TGTGCCAGCAGCTTAGGGTCCCTACAGCTCGGGACAGTTTACAATGAGCAGTTCTTC. It translates to CASSLGSLQLGTVYNEQFF.

The genes are TRBV12-3 or TRBV12-4 and TRBJ2-1, with 9 positions matching TRBD2. Trimming cost V 4 bases and J 6 bases; bases outside gene matches: 7. This CDR3 spans 15 amino acids. The CDR3: CASSSLAGRPNEQFF. CDR3 DNA sequence: TGTGCCAGCAGTTCCCTAGCGGGACGACCCAATGAGCAGTTCTTC.

This chain connects TRBV12-3 or TRBV12-4 to TRBJ2-3; D not resolved. CDR3 length: 12 amino acids. Deletions cut 3 bases from V and 7 bases from J, with 8 bases between. This CDR3 is CASSLPENTQYF. For the CDR3, the DNA is TGTGCCAGCAGTTTGCCGGAGAATACGCAGTATTTT.

This chain joins TRBV2 and TRBJ2-3, with D possibly being TRBD1 (8 bases). CDR1 is SNHLY and CDR2 is FYNNEI in the germline V gene. Trimming took 3 bases from V and 2 from J, leaving 21 bases between them. The CDR3 extends over 18 amino acids. CDR3 DNA: TGTGCCAGCAGTGACGTCGACAGGGGAGCGGGGAACACAGATACGCAGTATTTT. This codes for CASSDVDRGAGNTDTQYF.

The V call is TRBV29-1, the J call TRBJ2-5; D not certain. The CDR3 contains 16 residues. Germline-derived CDR1 and CDR2 are SQVTM and ANQGSEA. With 5 bases removed from V and 2 bases from J, the gap between germline ends came to 21 bases. The CDR3 protein is CSVSPTDNRRQETQYF. As DNA, the CDR3 is TGCAGCGTTTCCCCTACAGATAACCGAAGGCAAGAGACCCAGTACTTC.

This clonotype has a single count. The chain recombines TRBV6-1 with TRBJ1-2; D gene ambiguous. Looked up from germline, CDR1 is MNHNS and CDR2 is SASEGT. The CDR3 loop spans 14 amino acids. V was cut by 0 bases and J by 7 bases, with 12 bases left in between. CDR3 coding DNA: TGTGCCAGCAGTGAAGCGGTGGTTTGGGGTGGCTACACCTTC. It yields the protein CASSEAVVWGGYTF.

This clonotype was detected a few times. The rearrangement uses TRBV12-5 and TRBJ1-1, with D unclear. Germline loops: CDR1 LGHNT, CDR2 FRNRAP. V shed 5 bases and J shed 7 bases, with 8 bases lying between them. This CDR3 has 11 amino acids. The CDR3 here is CASGELGEAFF. Written as DNA, the CDR3 is TGTGCTAGTGGTGAACTAGGTGAAGCTTTCTTT. The full variable domain, its missing parts supplied by reference TRBV12-5 and TRBJ1-1, is DARVTQTPRHKVTEMGQEVTMRCQPILGHNTVFWYRQTMMQGLELLAYFRNRAPLDDSGMPKDRFSAEMPDATLATLKIQPSEPRDSAVYFCASGELGEAFFGQGTRLTVV.